Sequencing of this T cell receptor (beta chain) was carried out in a study of shared clonotypes between healthy human individuals. Within Nashville, Tennessee resided all donors, each a Caucasian adult. Study-wide findings and caveats: In several donors, about 5% of naive CD4 clonotypes appeared in common.

Sequencing was performed with immunoSEQ multiplex PCR; in TCRdb, only in-frame clones are kept and a portion is missing. The profile covers over 2 million clones, with around 90% appearing a single time and 0.3% to 0.4% taken by the ten largest. The V end lost 5 bases, the J end lost 7 bases, and 6 bases lay between the germline ends. This CDR3 spans 12 amino acids. Germline V CDR1 and CDR2: SGHNT, YENEEA. A word on this clone: The target antigen is unknown.

Sequencing was performed on naive CD4+ T cells from PBMCs. As to subset: CD45RA+ positively selected. The chain is built from TRBV11-3 and TRBJ1-6, with D uncertain. This TCR derives from a young man in good health. Some clones in this sample may be carry-over from other donors' samples. The CDR3 bases are TGTGCCAGCAGCGGCCCCAATTCACCCCTCCACTTT. It translates to CASSGPNSPLHF.